This T cell receptor (beta chain) stems from a study of blood T cell repertoires in COVID-19. Study-wide background: The United States, Italy and Spain were the sources of the acute and convalescent COVID-19 samples. T cells, B-cell-depleted T cells, or PBMCs supplied cDNA or gDNA.

Germline V CDR1 and CDR2: SGHRS, YFSETQ. Trimming cost V 4 bases and J 0 bases, with 10 bases left between them. The CDR3 length is 15 residues. Original processing notes: Amplifying reference gene primers gave estimates of nucleated cell counts. TCRdb keeps only in-frame clones here, not all; method: immunoSEQ multiplex PCR. From that table come the V and J calls and clone size; the DNA was used to work out D and trimming. The sample holds 110,000 to 150,000 clones, 84% seen once. This receptor was obtained from a woman of 80 years or more in a cohort sampled during active or convalescent COVID-19. The rearrangement uses TRBV5-1 and TRBJ2-2, with D possibly TRBD1 on 6 matching bases. Material for sequencing was peripheral blood. The CDR3 protein is CASSGDTSNTGELFF. CDR3 DNA sequence: TGCGCCAGCAGCGGGGACACCTCGAACACCGGGGAGCTGTTTTTT.